The entry below gives a single T cell receptor (beta chain) sequence along with its context. Its antigen is currently unknown. This CDR3 has 14 amino acids. The V gene lost 1 base and the J gene lost 4 bases, with 5 bases spanning the gap. Germline CDR1 reads SNHLY; CDR2 reads FYNNEI. The sample is drawn from a study of cytomegalovirus exposure and HLA in healthy donors. Study-wide results and caveats: Both high specificity and high sensitivity reportedly marked the classifier's diagnosis of cytomegalovirus status.

Primers: 60 Vbeta forward and 13 Jbeta reverse. Clones were read by immunoSEQ multiplex PCR, and TCRdb kept only the in-frame ones, dropping some. The data contain 150,000 or so clones, 82% of them singletons. This sequence joins TRBV2 and TRBJ1-6; no clear D. This receptor was taken from a man aged 30-40 years in good health and CMV-seropositive. Sequenced input: PBMCs. The CDR3 region is CASSEGEYNSPLHF. The CDR3 DNA reads as TGTGCCAGCAGTGAAGGGGAGTATAATTCACCCCTCCACTTT.